One and the same sample provided the 24 T cell receptor beta chains below, sequenced in a study of blood T cell repertoires in COVID-19. The protocol was immunoSEQ multiplex PCR, while the TCRdb copy is restricted to in-frame clones and leaves out a portion. This sample yields 130,000 or so clones, of which around 83% are seen a single time; around 9.5% belongs to the top ten. The sequencing input was peripheral blood. These receptors were obtained from a man in his thirties or forties with COVID-19, enrolled during active disease.

The CDR3 nucleotides read TGTGCCAGCAGCTCCTCATTGGGGACAGCCTACGAGCAGTACTTC. This codes for CASSSSLGTAYEQYF. The V call is TRBV6-2 or TRBV6-3, the J call TRBJ2-7, with 7 bases aligning to TRBD1. Germline V CDR1 and CDR2: MNHEY, SVGEGT. V lost 6 bases, J lost 2 bases, and 10 bases stayed unmatched. The CDR3 extends over 15 amino acids.

This chain links TRBV27 with TRBJ2-7; possible D gene TRBD1, 6 bases. Germline CDR1 reads MNHEY; CDR2 reads SMNVEV (reference sequence). V was pared by 2 bases and J by 4 bases, with 18 bases between. This CDR3 contains 16 residues. The CDR3 loop reads CASSLQGLGRPYEQYF. CDR3 coding DNA: TGTGCCAGCAGTTTACAGGGGTTGGGCAGACCTTACGAGCAGTACTTC.

This clone was recorded once. V and J are TRBV6-1 and TRBJ2-1; the match to TRBD2 covers 12 bases. Per germline, CDR1 MNHNS and CDR2 SASEGT. There are 15 residues in the CDR3. V gave up 6 bases and J gave up 5 bases; unmatched junction bases: 5. The CDR3 region is CASSRRTSGDNEQFF. The DNA for the CDR3 is TGTGCCAGCAGCCGCCGGACTAGCGGGGACAATGAGCAGTTCTTC.

The V gene is TRBV5-8, the J gene TRBJ2-3, with a tentative D call TRBD2 (7 bases). V was clipped by 4 bases and J by 3 bases, with 15 bases between them. The germline V gene encodes CDR1 SGHTS and CDR2 YDEGEE. The CDR3 contains 15 residues. CDR3 nucleotides: TGTGCCAGCAGCGCCGAGGGGGGAGGGACAGATACGCAGTATTTT. As protein: CASSAEGGGTDTQYF.

Concerning this clone: The junction differs from germline at one of its ends, possibly a read error. The V gene is TRBV2, the J gene TRBJ1-5; TRBD1 matches 11 bases. This CDR3 spans 15 amino acids. Germline values: CDR1 SNHLY, CDR2 FYNNEI. CDR3 loop: CASREGQGAHQPQHF. The DNA of the CDR3 is TGTGCCAGCAGGGAAGGACAGGGGGCCCATCAGCCCCAGCATTTT.

The gene calls are TRBV7-9 and TRBJ2-1; 7 positions agree with TRBD1. The CDR3 loop spans 15 amino acids. The germline V gene has CDR1 SEHNR and CDR2 FQNEAQ (reference sequence). V was clipped by 5 bases and J by 2 bases; unmatched bases: 6. The CDR3: CASSPQGGPYNEQFF. The CDR3, as DNA: TGTGCCAGCAGCCCCCAAGGGGGCCCCTACAATGAGCAGTTCTTC.

This rearrangement joins TRBV4-1 to TRBJ2-7; 8 nucleotides agree with TRBD1. V lost 1 base to trimming and J lost 6 bases; unmatched junction nucleotides: 5. This CDR3 comprises 14 residues. Looked up from germline, CDR1 is MGHRA and CDR2 is YSYEKL. The CDR3 DNA sequence: TGCGCCAGCAGCCAAGGGACAGGGTCTGGCGAGCAGTACTTC. Translation gives CASSQGTGSGEQYF.

This chain's CDR3 is CASSIGGTGDQSYNEQFF. The CDR3 bases are TGTGCCAGTAGTATAGGGGGGACAGGGGATCAATCCTACAATGAGCAGTTCTTC. This chain uses TRBV19 with TRBJ2-1; 10 positions match TRBD1. Per the germline V gene, CDR1 is LNHDA and CDR2 is SQIVND (reference sequence). With 1 base clipped from V and 1 base from J, the junction kept 7 bases outside the gene matches. This CDR3 has 18 residues.

The chain employs TRBV4-1 and TRBJ2-7; TRBD2 is a possible D gene (6 bases). Germline assignment: CDR1 MGHRA and CDR2 YSYEKL. The CDR3 consists of 15 residues. Trimming took 0 bases from V and 5 from J, leaving 14 bases between them. The CDR3, as DNA: TGCGCCAGCAGCCAAGAATCCACGACTAGTCACGAGCAGTACTTC. This encodes CASSQESTTSHEQYF.

The chain combines TRBV5-4 with TRBJ2-2, with 9 bases fitting TRBD1. Germline CDR1 is SGHNT and CDR2 is YYREEE (reference sequence). V lost 1 base to trimming and J lost 5 bases; unmatched junction nucleotides: 3. The CDR3 totals 15 residues. The CDR3 here is CASSLNGQGTGELFF. CDR3 nucleotides: TGTGCCAGCAGCTTGAATGGACAGGGGACCGGGGAGCTGTTTTTT.

V and J are TRBV19 and TRBJ2-1, with a possible D match to TRBD1 (6 bases). Trimming removed 7 bases from V and 2 bases from J, with 15 bases in between. There are 15 residues in the CDR3. The germline CDR1 and CDR2 sequences are LNHDA and SQIVND (reference sequence). The CDR3 DNA sequence: TGTGCCAGTACCAAACAGGGCACCGCCTACAATGAGCAGTTCTTC. Protein product: CASTKQGTAYNEQFF.

The chain is built from TRBV11-2 and TRBJ1-3; possibly TRBD1 for D (5 bases). Trimming cost V 1 base and J 0 bases, with 7 bases left between them. CDR1 SGHAT and CDR2 FQNNGV come from the germline V gene. This CDR3 is 15 amino acids long. The CDR3 region has the DNA TGTGCCAGCAGCTTAGCCGGGGGCTCTGGAAACACCATATATTTT. This gives the protein CASSLAGGSGNTIYF.

V gene TRBV6-5 combines with J gene TRBJ2-7, with 7 bases matching TRBD1. This CDR3 spans 16 amino acids. V was pared by 4 bases and J by 0 bases, with 9 bases of the junction left unmatched. The germline V gene encodes CDR1 MNHEY and CDR2 SVGAGI. As DNA, the CDR3 is TGTGCCAGCAGTTTAACCACAGGGACAGCCTCCTACGAGCAGTACTTC. Translated: CASSLTTGTASYEQYF.

This clone was recorded only once. The J gene is TRBJ2-3, the V gene TRBV7-9; no definite D call. The CDR3 is made up of 12 amino acids. V was trimmed by 1 base and J by 6 bases, leaving 5 bases between them. CDR1 SEHNR and CDR2 FQNEAQ come from the germline V gene (reference sequence). The CDR3 nucleotides are TGTGCCAGCAGCTTAGGGCCTGATACGCAGTATTTT. Its protein is CASSLGPDTQYF. Complete variable domain (other parts from reference TRBV7-9 and TRBJ2-3): DTGVSQNPRHKITKRGQNVTFRCDPISEHNRLYWYRQTLGQGPEFLTYFQNEAQLEKSRLLSDRFSAERPKGSFSTLEIQRTEQGDSAMYLCASSLGPDTQYFGPGTRLTVL.

V gene TRBV2 combines with J gene TRBJ1-5, with TRBD1 matching 7 bases. Trimming took 6 bases from V and 3 from J; bases not matched to a gene: 8. CDR1 is SNHLY, CDR2 FYNNEI, per germline. CDR3 size: 15 residues. The CDR3 reads CASRETGFLNQPQHF. The CDR3 DNA sequence: TGTGCCAGCAGGGAGACAGGGTTCCTCAATCAGCCCCAGCATTTT.

In its sample, this clone was seen once. This chain joins TRBV27 and TRBJ1-6; 9 bases line up with TRBD1. The CDR3 is made up of 16 amino acids. Unmatched junction bases numbered 10, after V lost 6 bases and J lost 7 bases. Germline assignment: CDR1 MNHEY and CDR2 SMNVEV (reference sequence). The CDR3 DNA sequence: TGTGCCAGCAGACTTTTACCGGGACAGGGAAATTCACCCCTCCACTTT. This codes for CASRLLPGQGNSPLHF.

The rearrangement joins TRBV4-3 to TRBJ1-6, with no clear D. The germline V gene has CDR1 LGHNA and CDR2 YSLEER. V lost 3 bases and J 6 bases, leaving 12 bases between the germline ends. The CDR3 runs 15 residues. The CDR3 region is CASSHDGGPNSPLHF. In DNA form, the CDR3 reads TGCGCCAGCAGCCATGATGGTGGGCCTAATTCACCCCTCCACTTT.

The chain recombines TRBV9 with TRBJ1-6; D uncertain. Trimming left V 0 bases short and J 4 bases short, with 5 bases between. Germline lookup yields CDR1 SGDLS and CDR2 YYNGEE. This CDR3 is built from 14 residues. The CDR3: CASSVGQYNSPLHF. The CDR3 nucleotides are TGTGCCAGCAGCGTAGGGCAGTATAATTCACCCCTCCACTTT.

J is TRBJ2-1 and V is TRBV6-5; a weak D match, TRBD2 (6 bases). Germline assignment: CDR1 MNHEY and CDR2 SVGAGI. With 6 bases removed from V and 2 bases from J, the gap between germline ends came to 14 bases. The CDR3 is 15 amino acids. CDR3 sequence: CASRAAGSAYNEQFF. As DNA, the CDR3 is TGTGCCAGCAGGGCAGCGGGTTCGGCCTACAATGAGCAGTTCTTC.

The V and J genes are TRBV9 and TRBJ1-2; 8 bases agree with TRBD1. CDR3 length: 15 residues. CDR1 and CDR2 from the germline V gene are SGDLS and YYNGEE. V trimming: 4 bases; J trimming: 6 bases; junction bases outside the gene matches: 11. The CDR3 region has the DNA TGTGCCAGCAGCTTATCGGACAGGGAGGAACATGGCTACACCTTC. The encoded protein is CASSLSDREEHGYTF.

The genes are TRBV9 and TRBJ2-1, with 10 bases fitting TRBD2. After removal of 4 bases from V and 3 bases from J, the junction contained 10 bases not matched to a gene. The CDR3 covers 17 residues. Germline loops: CDR1 SGDLS, CDR2 YYNGEE. The CDR3 spells CASSINPGLASYNEQFF. In DNA form, the CDR3 reads TGTGCCAGCAGCATAAATCCGGGACTAGCGAGCTACAATGAGCAGTTCTTC.

The V call is TRBV9, the J call TRBJ1-6; tentatively, D is TRBD1 (6 bases). Per the germline V gene, CDR1 is SGDLS and CDR2 is YYNGEE. This CDR3 is built from 15 residues. Trimming cost V 0 bases and J 6 bases, with 10 bases left between them. CDR3 in DNA: TGTGCCAGCAGCGTAGCTGACAGGTCTAATTCACCCCTCCACTTT. Translation: CASSVADRSNSPLHF.

The J gene is TRBJ2-3, the V gene TRBV9; possible D gene TRBD2, 5 bases. Trimming stripped 0 bases from V and 6 bases from J, with 11 bases between. Germline V gene lookup returns CDR1 SGDLS and CDR2 YYNGEE. The CDR3 consists of 14 residues. For the CDR3, the DNA is TGTGCCAGCAGCGTAGACCGGGGTGGGGATACGCAGTATTTT. Translated: CASSVDRGGDTQYF.

This chain uses TRBV25-1 with TRBJ2-7, with 12 bases lining up with TRBD1. J lost 2 bases, V lost 4 bases, and 6 bases had no gene match. CDR1 MGHDK and CDR2 SYGVNS come from the germline V gene. The CDR3 has 16 residues. Written as DNA, the CDR3 is TGTGCCAGCAGTGCCCCGGGACAGGGGGCAGCCTACGAGCAGTACTTC. This gives the protein CASSAPGQGAAYEQYF.